This T cell receptor (beta chain) originates from a study of blood T cells in healthy people across ages (dated by TCRdb to the mid-2010s). With regard to the full study: In model experiments, template switching captured about one uniquely barcoded TCR beta cDNA molecule for every two T cells. The study measured age-related changes in TCR beta repertoire diversity using deep sequencing normalized with unique cDNA molecular identifiers. For two donors (one aged 18 to 29 and one aged 80 or older), the study analyzed two additional independent replicas of 1 million unique cDNA reads from the same blood draw. The donors were split into four age groups: young (average around 16 years), middle-aged (over 35), aged (62) and long-lived (under 85). The research as a whole found: Observed TCR beta diversity per million T cells fell roughly linearly with age, and a significant reduction was already apparent by age about 43. A strong correlation was found between observed TCR beta diversity and the percentage of naive T cells measured by flow cytometry. The long-lived group showed more naive CD4+ T cells, fewer expanded clones and increased TCR diversity than the aged group, suggesting age selection. Bulk unsorted PBMC profiling prevented conclusive comparison of naive and antigen-experienced compartments. Estimates of total diversity based on one million sequenced T cells were considered lower bounds and underestimates. Because donor CMV infection status was unknown, age-related changes in expanded clonotypes were potentially confounded.

In regard to this clonotype: This receptor's antigen is unknown. The DNA is left out, because the CDR3 cannot be placed on it with certainty; the CDR3 is given as TCRdb lists it.

Library preparation employed 5' RACE. The sequencing machine was an Illumina HiSeq 2500. A second roughly 7 to 11 cycle PCR used a sample-barcoded 5' primer and a J-beta primer mix. Each TCR beta cDNA molecule received a unique molecular identifier from a template-switch 5' adaptor carrying 12 random nucleotides. Each sample yielded at least 3 million CDR3-containing paired-end reads. All of the RNA was converted into first-strand cDNA using the Mint cDNA synthesis kit, with a TRBC-specific oligonucleotide serving as the primer. After uracil-DNA glycosylase treatment, a first 18-cycle PCR used universal primers M1SS and BC2_uni_R on all cDNA. The paper's data handling went like this. For normalization, 1 million high-quality reads were randomly selected from each sample, with every read carrying a distinct molecular identifier. Instead of being binned into consensus sequences, reads with shared molecular identifiers were discarded. CDR3 identification, clonotype clustering and error correction used MiTCR with a Q25 quality threshold and the strictest error-elimination algorithm. A nonparametric unseen species model using Euler transformation provided a lower-bound estimate of total TCR beta diversity. Using fastp at Q25 and MiXCR, TCRdb reprocessed the public reads and kept productive beta chains. Every CDR3 protein is listed once, alongside the most common genes and DNA of its rows. Here the V and J calls rest on TCRdb's processing, not on the authors' analysis. Within this sample are some 800,000 distinct CDR3 sequences, with roughly 25% of them counted one time only. The top ten constitute approximately 3.7% of the sample.

Systemically healthy Caucasian individuals from Russia, some 40 in total and aged roughly 6 to 100 years, were included as donors. Each donor gave ten milliliters of peripheral blood, collected into EDTA-treated Vacutainer tubes. Ficoll-Paque density-gradient centrifugation was used to isolate PBMCs, with at least 7 million per sample. Total RNA was extracted from PBMCs with Trizol reagent, with at least 6 micrograms obtained per sample. The percentages of naive CD45RAhigh/CD27high T cells were determined by flow cytometry on a PBMC aliquot from every donor. CDR1 is given as MNHEY and CDR2 as SVGAGI, both from the germline V gene. The CDR3 runs 15 residues from the cysteine to the phenylalanine. The same specimen was also included in a second study, on T cells of mothers and their children. That second publication adds: Donors were nine systemically healthy Caucasian individuals: three mothers and their six children. cDNA synthesis consumed the entire amount of extracted RNA, loaded at about 1.5 ug RNA in each 15 ul reaction. In the second PCR, sample barcodes and 2-4 random nucleotides were introduced via the M1S primer. More than 8 million TCR beta CDR3 reads were obtained from each mother, and roughly 3 million reads were obtained from each child. Thymic selection shapes the output of TCR recombination in a similar way in related and unrelated pairs, and inherited differences have a minor effect. Normalized repertoire overlap was always found to be slightly, but never significantly, higher in related mother-child pairs than in unrelated mother-child pairs. No persistent microchimeric T cell clones were found, with a detection sensitivity of roughly 99 clones per million clonotypes. To look for features that set related mother-child pairs apart from unrelated individuals, the researchers ran deep NGS to compare the TCR beta repertoires of mothers and children. The mean age was around 40 +/- 4 years for the mothers and around 11 +/- 4 years for the children. After adapter ligation with NEBNext reagents, the libraries were sequenced on Illumina HiSeq 2000 with 100+100 nt paired-end reads. To avoid cross-contamination, the mother libraries and the child libraries were prepared a month apart and sequenced in separate runs. Between about 500,000 and 2,300,000 distinct TCR beta clonotypes were identified per donor. Naive TCR beta clonotypes were estimated from low-frequency clonotypes matched to each donor's FACS-determined naive share, without sorting.

The sample consisted of blood. The TCR originated in a boy younger than 18 in good health. This receptor chain uses TRBV6-5 and TRBJ1-5. Here the CDR3 is given as CASSYFGSGLQPQHF.